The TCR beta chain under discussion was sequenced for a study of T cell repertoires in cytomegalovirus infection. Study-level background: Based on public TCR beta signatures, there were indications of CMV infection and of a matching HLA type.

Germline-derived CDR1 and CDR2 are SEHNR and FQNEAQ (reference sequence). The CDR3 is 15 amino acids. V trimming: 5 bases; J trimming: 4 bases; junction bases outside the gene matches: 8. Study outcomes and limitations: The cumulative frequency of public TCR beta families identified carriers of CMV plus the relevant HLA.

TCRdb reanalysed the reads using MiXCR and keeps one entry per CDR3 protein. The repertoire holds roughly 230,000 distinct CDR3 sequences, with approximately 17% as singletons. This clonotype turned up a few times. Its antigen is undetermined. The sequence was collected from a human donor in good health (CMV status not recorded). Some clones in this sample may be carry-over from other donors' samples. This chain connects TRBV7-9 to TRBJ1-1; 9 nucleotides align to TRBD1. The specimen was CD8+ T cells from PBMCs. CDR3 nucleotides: TGTGCCAGCAGCGAACCGGGACAGGGATCCACTGAAGCTTTCTTT. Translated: CASSEPGQGSTEAFF. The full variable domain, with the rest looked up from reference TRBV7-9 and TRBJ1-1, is DTGVSQNPRHKITKRGQNVTFRCDPISEHNRLYWYRQTLGQGPEFLTYFQNEAQLEKSRLLSDRFSAERPKGSFSTLEIQRTEQGDSAMYLCASSEPGQGSTEAFFGQGTRLTVV.